This entry features one T cell receptor (beta chain) sequence. The protocol was immunoSEQ multiplex PCR, while the TCRdb copy is restricted to in-frame clones and leaves out a portion. The sample has roughly 140,000 clones, around 80% seen once. This record belongs to a study of blood T cell repertoires in COVID-19. The CDR3 extends over 15 amino acids. From germline, CDR1 is SGDLS and CDR2 YYNGEE. Trimming removed 0 bases at V and 3 bases at J, with 9 bases between. The J gene is TRBJ2-2, the V gene TRBV9; no reliable D call. Sequences were obtained from peripheral blood. The clonotype was recovered from a woman older than 75 in a cohort sampled during active or convalescent COVID-19. The CDR3 sequence: CASSVGGVDTGELFF. Here the CDR3 DNA reads TGTGCCAGCAGCGTAGGCGGTGTGGACACCGGGGAGCTGTTTTTT. Variable domain in full (rest from reference TRBV9 and TRBJ2-2): DSGVTQTPKHLITATGQRVTLRCSPRSGDLSVYWYQQSLDQGLQFLIQYYNGEERAKGNILERFSAQQFPDLHSELNLSSLELGDSALYFCASSVGGVDTGELFFGEGSRLTVL.